Below, 23 T cell receptor beta chains from the same sample are listed, as sequenced in a study of graft-versus-host responses after intestinal transplantation. Sequencing used immunoSEQ multiplex PCR; TCRdb keeps in-frame clones, though not all of them. This table has tens of thousands of clones, 70% to 85% appearing once. These receptors lack a known antigen. The material was unstimulated CD4+ T cells sorted from spleen or lymph node cells, obtained before transplant. The receptors were sampled from a human donor who was the organ donor for an intestinal transplant.

The genes are TRBV7-9 and TRBJ1-2, with D perhaps TRBD1 (5 bases). The CDR3 extends over 17 amino acids. Germline-derived CDR1 and CDR2 are SEHNR and FQNEAQ (reference sequence). Trimming stripped 1 base from V and 0 bases from J, with 15 bases between. The CDR3 sequence: CASSLEGRRVANYGYTF. DNA for the CDR3: TGTGCCAGCAGCTTAGAGGGACGAAGGGTCGCTAACTATGGCTACACCTTC.

J is TRBJ2-7 and V is TRBV5-6; D uncertain. Germline V lookup: CDR1 SGHDT, CDR2 YYEEEE. Trimming shortened V by 1 base and J by 4 bases, and 3 bases separated the two germline ends. CDR3 size: 11 residues. The CDR3 sequence is CASSLTYEQYF. In DNA, the CDR3 is TGTGCCAGCAGCTTGACATACGAGCAGTACTTC.

The J gene is TRBJ2-7, the V gene TRBV6-5, with D perhaps being TRBD1 or TRBD2 (5 bases each). The CDR3 runs 14 residues. Trimming took 5 bases from V and 6 from J, leaving 17 bases between them. Germline values: CDR1 MNHEY, CDR2 SVGAGI. CDR3 protein: CASSEGTGRGEQYF. CDR3 nucleotides: TGTGCCAGCAGTGAAGGGACGGGGAGAGGCGAGCAGTACTTC.

The genes are TRBV7-2 and TRBJ1-4, with D hard to call. The V end was cut by 7 bases, the J end by 0 bases, with 15 bases between. CDR1 SGHTA and CDR2 FQGNSA come from the germline V gene. This CDR3 contains 16 residues. In DNA, the CDR3 is TGTGCCAGCACCTACTTTCTCGTAGCAACTAATGAAAAACTGTTTTTT. Protein product: CASTYFLVATNEKLFF.

V usage is TRBV27 and J usage is TRBJ2-1; possible D gene TRBD2, 5 bases. Germline-derived CDR1 and CDR2 are MNHEY and SMNVEV (reference sequence). Trimming shortened V by 9 bases and J by 5 bases, and 11 bases separated the two germline ends. The length of the CDR3 is 12 residues. In DNA, the CDR3 is TGTGCCAGATCGTGGCGGGACAATGAGCAGTTCTTC. Protein sequence: CARSWRDNEQFF.

V is TRBV7-9 and J is TRBJ1-6, with D perhaps TRBD1 (6 bases). V dropped 1 base and J dropped 10 bases, with 11 bases sitting between them. CDR1 and CDR2 from the germline V gene are SEHNR and FQNEAQ (reference sequence). The CDR3 is 14 residues long. The CDR3 reads CASSLVGGQSPLHF. In DNA form, the CDR3 reads TGTGCCAGCAGCTTAGTAGGGGGGCAATCACCCCTCCACTTT.

This rearrangement joins TRBV5-1 to TRBJ2-3, with 11 bases that match TRBD2. V lost 1 base to trimming and J lost 3 bases; unmatched junction nucleotides: 10. This CDR3 is 18 amino acids long. The germline gives CDR1 SGHRS, CDR2 YFSETQ. CDR3 protein: CASSLQTSGSLRTDTQYF. The CDR3 DNA follows: TGCGCCAGCAGCTTGCAAACTAGCGGGAGTCTAAGGACAGATACGCAGTATTTT.

The chain links TRBV7-2 to TRBJ2-3; 8 bases line up with TRBD1. The germline CDR1 and CDR2 sequences are SGHTA and FQGNSA. V lost 2 bases and J lost 2; bases outside the gene matches: 6. This CDR3 region has 16 residues. The CDR3 is CASSLPRTGFTDTQYF. The CDR3 coding sequence is TGTGCCAGCAGCTTACCTAGGACAGGGTTCACAGATACGCAGTATTTT.

This clone was detected only a few times. This rearrangement joins TRBV5-1 to TRBJ2-1; 13 bases map to TRBD2. Trimming removed 0 bases from V and 5 bases from J; junction bases left unmatched: 5. Germline V gives CDR1 SGHRS, CDR2 YFSETQ. CDR3 length: 17 residues. The CDR3 nucleotides are TGCGCCAGCAGCTTGGCAGGACTAGCGGGAGTGGACAATGAGCAGTTCTTC. Amino acid sequence: CASSLAGLAGVDNEQFF. Filled out from reference TRBV5-1 and TRBJ2-1, the complete variable domain reads KAGVTQTPRYLIKTRGQQVTLSCSPISGHRSVSWYQQTPGQGLQFLFEYFSETQRNKGNFPGRFSGRQFSNSRSEMNVSTLELGDSALYLCASSLAGLAGVDNEQFFGPGTRLTVL.

This clone was found a few times. The chain carries TRBV13 and TRBJ1-2; the D gene is possibly TRBD1 (6 bases). This CDR3 is 15 amino acids long. Germline assignment: CDR1 PRHDT and CDR2 FYEKMQ (reference sequence). Between the trimmed V and J ends, which lost 0 bases and 3 bases, there was a span of 11 bases. The CDR3 DNA reads TGTGCCAGCAGCTTAGGCCGGGGGGGCGACTATGGCTACACCTTC. Translating it yields CASSLGRGGDYGYTF.

This clone has more than one count but fewer than ten. V is TRBV5-1 and J is TRBJ2-7; TRBD2 agrees at 9 bases. This CDR3 contains 16 residues. Trimming took 1 base from V and 1 from J; bases not matched to a gene: 6. Germline V gene lookup returns CDR1 SGHRS and CDR2 YFSETQ. The CDR3 region has the DNA TGCGCCAGCAGCTTGACTAGCGGGCCCTATTCCTACGAGCAGTACTTC. Residues: CASSLTSGPYSYEQYF.

This clone came up once. The V and J genes are TRBV11-3 and TRBJ1-4; D gene uncertain. The CDR3 spans 17 residues. The V end lost 1 base, the J end lost 4 bases, and 16 bases lay between the germline ends. Germline assignment: CDR1 SGHNT and CDR2 YENEEA. CDR3 coding DNA: TGTGCCAGCAGCTTAGGAGGGCGCAGGACCCTTAATGAAAAACTGTTTTTT. Residues: CASSLGGRRTLNEKLFF. Variable domain in full (rest from reference TRBV11-3 and TRBJ1-4): EAGVVQSPRYKIIEKKQPVAFWCNPISGHNTLYWYLQNLGQGPELLIRYENEEAVDDSQLPKDRFSAERLKGVDSTLKIQPAELGDSAVYLCASSLGGRRTLNEKLFFGSGTQLSVL.

The chain links TRBV19 to TRBJ2-6; D may be TRBD1 or TRBD2 (5 bases each). Between the trimmed V and J ends, which lost 7 bases and 5 bases, there was a span of 12 bases. The length of the CDR3 is 14 residues. Germline V lookup: CDR1 LNHDA, CDR2 SQIVND (reference sequence). The CDR3 protein is CASKRGDRANVLTF. In DNA, the CDR3 is TGTGCCAGTAAGCGAGGGGATAGGGCCAACGTCCTGACTTTC.

The chain carries TRBV7-9 and TRBJ2-5; 9 nucleotides line up with TRBD2. The ends lost 3 bases at V and 4 bases at J; junction bases unmatched: 3. The CDR3 consists of 14 residues. Germline V gene lookup returns CDR1 SEHNR and CDR2 FQNEAQ (reference sequence). The CDR3 region is CASSLLSGGETQYF. CDR3 nucleotides: TGTGCCAGCAGCTTGCTTAGCGGGGGAGAGACCCAGTACTTC.

This clone was observed a few times. The rearrangement links TRBV6-5 to TRBJ2-4; 9 nucleotides match TRBD1. CDR3 length: 14 amino acids. V was clipped by 2 bases and J by 8 bases; unmatched bases: 4. Germline V gene lookup returns CDR1 MNHEY and CDR2 SVGAGI. CDR3 protein: CASSYPDRGHIQYF. The CDR3 nucleotides are TGTGCCAGCAGTTACCCGGACAGGGGCCACATTCAGTACTTC.

The gene calls are TRBV5-4 and TRBJ2-7; TRBD1 agrees at 7 bases. V lost 2 bases, J lost 3 bases, and 5 bases stayed unmatched. From germline, CDR1 is SGHNT and CDR2 YYREEE (reference sequence). The CDR3 has 14 amino acids. The CDR3 coding sequence is TGTGCCAGCAGCTTTATCGGGACAGTCTACGAGCAGTACTTC. Translating it yields CASSFIGTVYEQYF.

The chain is built from TRBV27 and TRBJ1-4, with 11 positions matching TRBD1. The germline CDR1 and CDR2 sequences are MNHEY and SMNVEV (reference sequence). This CDR3 contains 16 residues. V shed 0 bases and J 8 bases; nucleotides not matched to a gene: 5. The CDR3 DNA sequence: TGTGCCAGCAGTTTATCCCCGGACAGGGGGCCAGAAAAACTGTTTTTT. It encodes CASSLSPDRGPEKLFF.

This chain connects TRBV6-5 to TRBJ2-7; 11 bases line up with TRBD2. The V gene end was trimmed by 7 bases and the J gene end by 4 bases; junction bases not matched to a gene: 9. This CDR3 contains 15 residues. CDR1 and CDR2 from the germline V gene are MNHEY and SVGAGI. This chain's CDR3 is CASNQPTSGGYEQYF. In DNA form, the CDR3 reads TGTGCCAGCAACCAGCCTACTAGCGGGGGTTACGAGCAGTACTTC.

This chain uses TRBV4-1 with TRBJ1-2; no firm D call. V was shortened by 4 bases and J by 2 bases, with 8 bases between the two germline ends. From germline, CDR1 is MGHRA and CDR2 YSYEKL. The CDR3 loop spans 13 amino acids. CDR3 sequence reads: CASSPKENYGYTF. The CDR3 DNA reads TGCGCCAGCAGCCCAAAGGAGAACTATGGCTACACCTTC.

This clone was counted between two and nine times. The rearrangement uses TRBV18 and TRBJ2-7, with D possibly being TRBD2 (5 bases). Germline-derived CDR1 and CDR2 are KGHSH and LQKENI. The V gene lost 3 bases and the J gene lost 5 bases, with 11 bases spanning the gap. The CDR3 covers 13 residues. CDR3 sequence (DNA): TGTGCCAGCTCACCTTTGAGAGGGAACGAGCAGTACTTC. Amino acids: CASSPLRGNEQYF.

This chain links TRBV5-1 with TRBJ2-3, with unresolved D. CDR1 and CDR2 from the germline V gene are SGHRS and YFSETQ. This CDR3 comprises 15 residues. V lost 0 bases, J lost 2 bases, and 10 bases lay in between. CDR3 amino acids: CASSLAARSTDTQYF. The CDR3 DNA is TGCGCCAGCAGCTTGGCGGCTCGCTCCACAGATACGCAGTATTTT.

The rearrangement joins TRBV14 to TRBJ2-1; D unclear. CDR3 length: 13 amino acids. V was clipped by 0 bases and J by 7 bases, with 7 bases between them. Germline CDR1 reads SGHDN; CDR2 reads FVKESK. The CDR3 reads CASSQDHTNEQFF. CDR3 bases: TGTGCCAGCAGCCAAGATCACACTAATGAGCAGTTCTTC.

This clone was observed a handful of times. This chain uses TRBV19 with TRBJ2-3; a weak D match, TRBD2 (5 bases). The CDR3 consists of 15 residues. Germline CDR1 and CDR2: LNHDA and SQIVND (reference sequence). Trimming removed 7 bases at V and 5 bases at J, with 19 bases between. CDR3 sequence (DNA): TGTGCCAGTACCAAAACCTCGCTAGCTTTAGATACGCAGTATTTT. Amino acids: CASTKTSLALDTQYF.